The T cell receptor (beta chain) under discussion was sequenced for a study of cytomegalovirus exposure and HLA in healthy donors. Study background: It was reported in a later analysis that the 120 validation repertoires used the same platform as the approximately 620 first-cohort repertoires.

Measured with immunoSEQ multiplex PCR; TCRdb has only the in-frame clones, and not every one. Among roughly 90,000 clones listed, 93% were seen once. Per germline, CDR1 SEHNR and CDR2 FQNEAQ (reference sequence). The CDR3 consists of 14 residues. V lost 6 bases, J lost 8 bases, and 8 bases stayed unmatched. The study's findings and limits: According to the study, 160 or so TCR beta chains were cytomegalovirus-associated.

Worth noting for this clone: Its cognate antigen is unknown.

The receptor was isolated from a woman under 40 in good health and CMV-seropositive. The J gene is TRBJ2-1, the V gene TRBV7-9; 9 bases map to TRBD2. Sequences were obtained from PBMCs. CDR3 protein: CASRTGVAGDEQFF. In nucleotides, the CDR3 is TGTGCCAGCAGGACCGGGGTAGCGGGAGATGAGCAGTTCTTC.